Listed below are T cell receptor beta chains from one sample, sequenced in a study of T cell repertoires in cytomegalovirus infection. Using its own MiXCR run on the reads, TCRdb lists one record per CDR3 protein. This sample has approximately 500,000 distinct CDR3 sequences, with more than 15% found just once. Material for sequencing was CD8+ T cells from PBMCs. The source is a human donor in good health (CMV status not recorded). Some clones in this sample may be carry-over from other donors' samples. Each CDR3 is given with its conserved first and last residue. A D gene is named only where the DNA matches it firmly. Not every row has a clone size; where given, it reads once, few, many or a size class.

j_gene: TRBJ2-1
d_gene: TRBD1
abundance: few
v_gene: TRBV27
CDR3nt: TGTGCCAGCAGGCCGGGACAGGGGTTCGGTGAGCAGTTCTTC
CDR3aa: CASRPGQGFGEQFF

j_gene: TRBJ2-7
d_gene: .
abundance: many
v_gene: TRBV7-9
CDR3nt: TGTGCCAGCAGCTTAGCGGCTGACCGGGAGCAGTACTTC
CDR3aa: CASSLAADREQYF

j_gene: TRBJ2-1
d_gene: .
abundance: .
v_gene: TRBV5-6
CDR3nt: TGTGCCAGCAGCGCGAGTGTTGCCCCCTACAATGAGCAGTTCTTC
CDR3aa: CASSASVAPYNEQFF

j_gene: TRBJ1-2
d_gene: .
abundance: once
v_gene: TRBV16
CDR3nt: TGTGCCAGCAGCCAATCGTTCAGCACTAACTATGGCTACACCTTC
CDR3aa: CASSQSFSTNYGYTF

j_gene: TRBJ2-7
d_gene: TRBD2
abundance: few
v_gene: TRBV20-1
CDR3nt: TGCAGTGCTAGAGACCCTAGCGGGAGGGCCAGCTTAACCTACGAGCAGTACTTC
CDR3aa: CSARDPSGRASLTYEQYF

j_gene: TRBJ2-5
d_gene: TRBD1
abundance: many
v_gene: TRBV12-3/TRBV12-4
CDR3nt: TGTGCCAGCAGTTCCACGACAGGGGGCGCGGAGACCCAGTACTTC
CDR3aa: CASSSTTGGAETQYF

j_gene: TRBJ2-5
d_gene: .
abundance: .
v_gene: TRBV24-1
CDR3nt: TGTGCCACCAGTGACGAGGACCTAAGCGAGACCCAGTACTTC
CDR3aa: CATSDEDLSETQYF

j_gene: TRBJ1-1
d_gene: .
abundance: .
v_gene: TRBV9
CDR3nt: TGTGCCAGCAGCCTAGGCAGGATGAAGGACACTGAAGCTTTCTTT
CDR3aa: CASSLGRMKDTEAFF

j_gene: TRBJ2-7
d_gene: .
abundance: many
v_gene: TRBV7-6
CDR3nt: TGTGCCAGCAGCTTAGCCCGGAGGGGAGGGGGAGGCTACGAGCAGTACTTC
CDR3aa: CASSLARRGGGGYEQYF

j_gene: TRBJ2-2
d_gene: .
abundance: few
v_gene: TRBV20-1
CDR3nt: TGCAGTGCTAGAGATGATTCGGATCATAAAGGGGAGCTGTTTTTT
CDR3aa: CSARDDSDHKGELFF

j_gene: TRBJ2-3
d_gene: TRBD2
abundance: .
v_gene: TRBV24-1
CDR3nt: TGTGCCACCAGTGATTTGCATGCCAGCGGGAGTCCAGATACGCAGTATTTT
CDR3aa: CATSDLHASGSPDTQYF

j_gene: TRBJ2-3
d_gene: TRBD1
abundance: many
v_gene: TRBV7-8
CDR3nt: TGTGCCAGCAGCGTCTGGGACAGTTACACAGATACGCAGTATTTT
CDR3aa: CASSVWDSYTDTQYF

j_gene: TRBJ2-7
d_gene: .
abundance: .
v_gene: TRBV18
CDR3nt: TGTGCCAGCTCAACAGGACAGTACGACTACGAGCAGTACTTC
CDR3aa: CASSTGQYDYEQYF

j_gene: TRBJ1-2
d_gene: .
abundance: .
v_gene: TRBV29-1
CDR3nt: TGCAGCGTTGATTCCAGGGACGTATTGGGCTACACCTTC
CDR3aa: CSVDSRDVLGYTF

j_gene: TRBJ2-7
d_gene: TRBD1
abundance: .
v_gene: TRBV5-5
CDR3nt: TGTGCCAGCAGCCCCAAGGACAGGGGGCGATACGAGCAGTACTTC
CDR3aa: CASSPKDRGRYEQYF

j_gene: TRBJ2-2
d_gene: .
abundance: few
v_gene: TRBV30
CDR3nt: TGTGCCTGGGGGGTGGCGGGGGAGCTGTTTTTT
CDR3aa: CAWGVAGELFF

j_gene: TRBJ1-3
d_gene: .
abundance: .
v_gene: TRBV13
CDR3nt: TGTGCCAGCAGCTCCGAGGACCAGGGAAACACCATATATTTT
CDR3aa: CASSSEDQGNTIYF

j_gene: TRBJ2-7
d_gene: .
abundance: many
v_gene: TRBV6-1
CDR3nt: TGTGCCAGCAGTGAAGCTAGCTTATTCTACGAGCAGTACTTC
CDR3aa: CASSEASLFYEQYF

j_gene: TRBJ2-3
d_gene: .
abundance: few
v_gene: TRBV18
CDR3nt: TGTGCCAGCTCACCACCCATAGGGACCCCCGAGGCAGATACGCAGTATTTT
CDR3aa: CASSPPIGTPEADTQYF

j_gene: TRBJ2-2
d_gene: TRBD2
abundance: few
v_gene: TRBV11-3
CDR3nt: TGTGCCAGCAGAGCGGGAGGGCCCTCCGGGGAGCTGTTTTTT
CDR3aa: CASRAGGPSGELFF

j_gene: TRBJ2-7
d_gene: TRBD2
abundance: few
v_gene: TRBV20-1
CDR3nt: TGCAGTGCTAGAGATAATAGCGGGAGGGCCTACGAGCAGTACTTC
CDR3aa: CSARDNSGRAYEQYF

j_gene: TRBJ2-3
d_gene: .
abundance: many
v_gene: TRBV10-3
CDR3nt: TGTGCCATCAGTTTACAGGGAAAGAACACAGATACGCAGTATTTT
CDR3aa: CAISLQGKNTDTQYF

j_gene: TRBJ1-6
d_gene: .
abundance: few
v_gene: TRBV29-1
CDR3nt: TGCCCCGGGAGGGTTTCACCCCTCCACTTT
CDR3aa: CPGRVSPLHF

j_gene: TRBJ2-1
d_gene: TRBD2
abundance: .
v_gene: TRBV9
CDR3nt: TGTGCCAGCAGCGCCGAGAGAGCGGGACCCTACAATGAGCAGTTCTTC
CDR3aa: CASSAERAGPYNEQFF

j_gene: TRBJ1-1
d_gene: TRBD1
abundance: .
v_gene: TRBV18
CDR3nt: TGTGCCAGCTCACCACCGGGACAGAGAAGTTTTCTTATGAACACTGAAGCTTTCTTT
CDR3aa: CASSPPGQRSFLMNTEAFF

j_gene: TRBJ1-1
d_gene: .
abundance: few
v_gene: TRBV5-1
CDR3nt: TGCGCCAGCAGCTTGGCACCCCCAAGTCTGAACACTGAAGCTTTCTTT
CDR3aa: CASSLAPPSLNTEAFF

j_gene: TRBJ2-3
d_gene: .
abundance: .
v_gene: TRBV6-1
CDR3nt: TGTGCCAGCAGCAATGGAGATACGCAGTATTTT
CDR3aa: CASSNGDTQYF

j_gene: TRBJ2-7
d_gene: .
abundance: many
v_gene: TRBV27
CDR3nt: TGTGCCAGCAGTTTCGGTTTGGACAGTACCTACGAGCAGTACTTC
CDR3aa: CASSFGLDSTYEQYF

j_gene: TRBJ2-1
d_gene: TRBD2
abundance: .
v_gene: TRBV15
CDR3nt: TGTGCCACCAGCCGCCCTGTGAGGGAGGGCCCCATCAATGAGCAGTTCTTC
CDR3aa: CATSRPVREGPINEQFF

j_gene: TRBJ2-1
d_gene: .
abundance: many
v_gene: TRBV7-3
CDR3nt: TGTGCCAGCAGCTTAATCCAGGTTTCCTACAATGAGCAGTTCTTC
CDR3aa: CASSLIQVSYNEQFF

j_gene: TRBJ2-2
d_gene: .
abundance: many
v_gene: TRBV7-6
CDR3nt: TGTGCCAGCAGCTTATCAAGAGGGGCGAACACCGGGGAGCTGTTTTTT
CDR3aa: CASSLSRGANTGELFF

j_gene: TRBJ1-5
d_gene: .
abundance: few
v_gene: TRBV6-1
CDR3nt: TGTGCCAGCAGTTCTTCTCGAAGGGGTCAGCCCCAGCATTTT
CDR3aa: CASSSSRRGQPQHF

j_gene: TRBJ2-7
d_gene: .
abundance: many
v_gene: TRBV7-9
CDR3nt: TGTGCCAGCAGCTCACCTTGGGCTGCCGGCTACGAGCAGTACTTC
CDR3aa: CASSSPWAAGYEQYF

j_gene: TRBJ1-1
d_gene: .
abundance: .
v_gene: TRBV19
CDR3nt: TGTGCCAGTAGCTCGATCCCTTGGGGACGGGACACTGAAGCTTTCTTT
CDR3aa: CASSSIPWGRDTEAFF

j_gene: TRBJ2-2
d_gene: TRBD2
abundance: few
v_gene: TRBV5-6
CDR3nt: TGTGCCAGCAGCTTGGAAACTAGCGGGGGGCCGAACACCGGGGAGCTGTTTTTT
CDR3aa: CASSLETSGGPNTGELFF

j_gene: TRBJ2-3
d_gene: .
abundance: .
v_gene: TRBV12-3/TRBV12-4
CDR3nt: TGTGCCAGCAACCGGGCAGCCGACGTCGATACGCAGTATTTT
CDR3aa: CASNRAADVDTQYF

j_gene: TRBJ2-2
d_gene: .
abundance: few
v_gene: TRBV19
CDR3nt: TGTGCCAGTAGTATAGAGCTCAATTGGCGGGGATACACCGGGGAGCTGTTTTTT
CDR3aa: CASSIELNWRGYTGELFF

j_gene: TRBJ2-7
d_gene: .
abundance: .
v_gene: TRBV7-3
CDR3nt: TGTGCCATTGAGGACGGACTATACGAGCAGTACTTC
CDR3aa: CAIEDGLYEQYF

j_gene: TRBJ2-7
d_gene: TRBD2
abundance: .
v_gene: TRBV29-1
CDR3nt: TGCAGCGTTGAAGATCCTAGCGGCAACGAGCAGTACTTC
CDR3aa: CSVEDPSGNEQYF

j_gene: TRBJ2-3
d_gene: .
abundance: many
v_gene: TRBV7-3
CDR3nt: TGTGCCAGCAGCAGCGAGTCTACAGATACGCAGTATTTT
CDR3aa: CASSSESTDTQYF

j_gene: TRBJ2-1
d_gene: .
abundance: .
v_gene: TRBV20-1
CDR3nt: TGCAGTGCTAGAGATGATGACGCTCCTCGAGGTTCCTACAATGAGCAGTTCTTC
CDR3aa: CSARDDDAPRGSYNEQFF

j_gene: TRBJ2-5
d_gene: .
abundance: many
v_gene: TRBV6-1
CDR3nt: TGTGCCAGCAGTGAAGCACAGGAAGCCCTGGGAGAGACCCAGTACTTC
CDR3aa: CASSEAQEALGETQYF

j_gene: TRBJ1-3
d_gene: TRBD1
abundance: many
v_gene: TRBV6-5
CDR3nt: TGTGCCAGCAGTTACTCGAGACAGGGGCAAACTGGAAACACCATATATTTT
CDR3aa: CASSYSRQGQTGNTIYF

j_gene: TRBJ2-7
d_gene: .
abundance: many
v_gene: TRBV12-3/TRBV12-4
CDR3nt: TGTGCCAGCAGTTTAGAGGGATCTGGGGCCTACGAGCAGTACTTC
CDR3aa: CASSLEGSGAYEQYF

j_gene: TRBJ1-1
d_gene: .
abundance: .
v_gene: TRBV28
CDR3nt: TGTGACAGCAGTTATGAGAACACTGAAGCTTTCTTT
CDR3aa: CDSSYENTEAFF

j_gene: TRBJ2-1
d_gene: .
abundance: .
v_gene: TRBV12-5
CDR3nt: TGTGCTAGTGGTTCTTCCGGGACCAGCTCCTACAATGAGCAGTTCTTC
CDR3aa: CASGSSGTSSYNEQFF

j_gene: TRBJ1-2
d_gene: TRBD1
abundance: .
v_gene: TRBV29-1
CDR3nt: TGCAGCGTGGGGGCAGGGGGCAACTATGGCTACACCTTC
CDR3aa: CSVGAGGNYGYTF

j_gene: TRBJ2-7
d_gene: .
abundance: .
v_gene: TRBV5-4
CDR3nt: TGTGCCAGCAGCTTGGCGGACATCTACGAGCAGTACTTC
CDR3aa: CASSLADIYEQYF

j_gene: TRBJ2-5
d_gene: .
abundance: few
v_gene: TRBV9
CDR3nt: TGTGCCAGCAACGGAGGTGGCGCTGGTGAGACCCAGTACTTC
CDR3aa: CASNGGGAGETQYF

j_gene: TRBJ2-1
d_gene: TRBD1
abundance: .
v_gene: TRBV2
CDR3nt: TGTGCCAGCAGTGAATCCCCCTCCGCGACAGGGCGGGTCTACAATGAGCAGTTCTTC
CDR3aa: CASSESPSATGRVYNEQFF

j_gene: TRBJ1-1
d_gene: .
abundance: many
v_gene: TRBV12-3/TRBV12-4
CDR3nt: TGTGCCAGCAGTTCCTTCGACAGCATGAACACTGAAGCTTTCTTT
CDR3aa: CASSSFDSMNTEAFF

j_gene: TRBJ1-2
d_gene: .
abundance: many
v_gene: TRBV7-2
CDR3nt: TGTGCCAGCAGCCCCGGCCGCCCCCTCTATGGCTACACCTTC
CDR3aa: CASSPGRPLYGYTF

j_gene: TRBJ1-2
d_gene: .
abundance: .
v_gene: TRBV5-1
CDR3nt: TGCGCCAGCAGCTTGACAGGTCCTTCCCCCTATGGCTACACCTTC
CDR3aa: CASSLTGPSPYGYTF

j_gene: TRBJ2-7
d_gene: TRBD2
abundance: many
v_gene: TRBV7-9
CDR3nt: TGTGCCAGCAGGAGGACTAGCGGGAGCACAGACGAGCAGTACTTC
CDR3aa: CASRRTSGSTDEQYF

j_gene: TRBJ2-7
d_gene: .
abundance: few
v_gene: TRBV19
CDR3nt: TGTGCCAGTACCCCTCCGGAGAGGAACTACGAGCAGTACTTC
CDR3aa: CASTPPERNYEQYF

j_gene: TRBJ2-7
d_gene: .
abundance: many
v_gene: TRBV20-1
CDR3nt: TGCAGTGCTAGAGTCAGCCGCCTTTTCTCCTACGAGCAGTACTTC
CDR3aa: CSARVSRLFSYEQYF